The rows below give T cell receptor beta chains drawn from one sample of a study of cytomegalovirus exposure and HLA in healthy donors. The data were produced by immunoSEQ multiplex PCR, yet TCRdb's version contains in-frame clones alone and is incomplete. The sample records 43,000 or so clones, roughly 60% being singletons. Material for sequencing was PBMCs. Receptor source: a human donor in good health. Both conserved end residues are part of each CDR3. A D gene is named only where the DNA matches it firmly. Some rows have no size entry. The others give once, few or many, or a class for an expanded clone.

TRBJ1-6	TRBD1	-	TRBV6-5	CASGSNRGWSPLHF	TGTGCCAGCGGCTCCAACAGGGGCTGGTCACCCCTCCACTTT
TRBJ2-7	-	few	TRBV6-5	CASSRVGFSYEQYF	TGTGCCAGCAGCAGGGTAGGATTCTCCTACGAGCAGTACTTC
TRBJ2-7	TRBD1	-	TRBV6-6	CASSRDSGEQYF	TGTGCCAGCAGCCGGGACAGTGGCGAGCAGTACTTC
TRBJ2-1	TRBD2	-	TRBV12-5	CASGLVLTGGADNEQFF	TGTGCTAGTGGTTTGGTACTGACCGGGGGGGCCGACAATGAGCAGTTCTTC
TRBJ1-1	-	-	TRBV7-9	CASSLAGGDEAFF	TGTGCCAGCAGCTTAGCGGGAGGTGACGAAGCTTTCTTT
TRBJ2-7	TRBD1	-	TRBV6-5	CASSWGTDRSYEQYF	TGTGCCAGCAGTTGGGGGACAGACCGCTCCTACGAGCAGTACTTC
TRBJ2-2	TRBD1	-	TRBV4-3	CASSQDRIGDRGGGELFF	TGCGCCAGCAGCCAAGATCGTATTGGAGACAGGGGTGGCGGGGAGCTGTTTTTT
TRBJ2-1	TRBD2	-	TRBV9	CASSLVAGGYNEQFF	TGTGCCAGCAGCCTAGTGGCGGGGGGGTACAATGAGCAGTTCTTC
TRBJ2-2	-	-	TRBV9	CASSVGGAGELFF	TGTGCCAGCAGCGTAGGGGGAGCCGGGGAGCTGTTTTTT
TRBJ2-3	TRBD2	-	TRBV11-2	CASSFGRGGSVWTDTQYF	TGTGCCAGCAGCTTTGGACGGGGGGGCTCTGTTTGGACAGATACGCAGTATTTT
TRBJ1-3	-	-	TRBV30	CAWSVGNTIYF	TGTGCCTGGAGTGTCGGGAACACCATATATTTT
TRBJ2-1	TRBD2	-	TRBV2	CASRTSGGASYNEQFF	TGTGCCAGCAGGACTAGCGGGGGGGCTTCCTACAATGAGCAGTTCTTC
TRBJ2-2	TRBD1	once	TRBV10-2	CASIDRAVTGELFF	TGCGCCAGCATTGACAGGGCGGTCACCGGGGAGCTGTTTTTT
TRBJ2-1	-	-	TRBV7-2	CASRSHLGDEQFF	TGTGCCAGCAGATCCCACCTAGGAGATGAGCAGTTCTTC
TRBJ2-7	-	-	TRBV6-6	CASSGGYEQYF	TGTGCCAGCAGCGGGGGCTACGAGCAGTACTTC
TRBJ1-1	TRBD1	few	TRBV7-9	CASSLGDRRNTEAFF	TGTGCCAGCAGCTTAGGGGACAGGCGGAACACTGAAGCTTTCTTT
TRBJ2-5	TRBD2	-	TRBV28	CASSPNFGGETQYF	TGTGCCAGCAGTCCCAATTTCGGGGGGGAGACCCAGTACTTC